Below, 27 T cell receptor beta chains from the same sample are listed, as sequenced in a study of T cell responses to AZD1222 COVID-19 vaccine. Produced via immunoSEQ multiplex PCR; TCRdb's table is partial and in-frame only. Among about 130,000 clones, 80% to 95% were seen once, and the ten largest hold approximately 6.8%. The specimen was peripheral blood, collected 28 days after the second AZD1222 dose. These receptors all stem from an adult who received the AZD1222 COVID-19 vaccine.

The chain employs TRBV5-1 and TRBJ2-7; D is perhaps TRBD1 (6 bases). Deletions cut 2 bases from V and 4 bases from J, with 19 bases between. The CDR3 consists of 16 residues. The V gene's germline CDR1 is SGHRS and CDR2 YFSETQ. The chain's CDR3 is CASSFVTGRPRYEQYF. The CDR3 DNA is TGCGCCAGCAGCTTCGTGACAGGCCGTCCGAGGTACGAGCAGTACTTC.

The V call is TRBV7-9, the J call TRBJ2-7; TRBD2 matches 12 bases. J lost 6 bases, V lost 1 base, and 13 bases had no gene match. CDR1 and CDR2 from the germline V gene are SEHNR and FQNEAQ (reference sequence). The CDR3 totals 18 residues. The CDR3 coding sequence is TGTGCCAGCAGCTTAGAAGGCTCGACTAGCGGGGGTAATCTCGAGCAGTACTTC. Protein: CASSLEGSTSGGNLEQYF.

J is TRBJ2-7 and V is TRBV12-3 or TRBV12-4; D unresolved. Trimming shortened V by 1 base and J by 8 bases, and 6 bases separated the two germline ends. The CDR3 has 11 residues. Written as DNA, the CDR3 is TGTGCCAGCAGTTTAGACAGAAAGCAGTACTTC. Translating it yields CASSLDRKQYF.

The chain links TRBV6-5 to TRBJ1-2; unclear D gene. The V gene's germline CDR1 is MNHEY and CDR2 SVGAGI. V was shortened by 0 bases and J by 8 bases, with 13 bases between the two germline ends. CDR3 size: 14 residues. The DNA of the CDR3 is TGTGCCAGCAGTTACTCGAAAGGAGGGCACGGCTACACCTTC. This gives the protein CASSYSKGGHGYTF.

The V and J genes are TRBV4-1 and TRBJ1-4; D is undetermined. Germline lookup yields CDR1 MGHRA and CDR2 YSYEKL. The V and J ends lost 6 bases and 4 bases respectively, with 6 bases between them. This CDR3 is 12 amino acids long. The CDR3 nucleotides are TGCGCCAGCAGGCGGGATAATGAAAAACTGTTTTTT. Residues: CASRRDNEKLFF.

DNA for the CDR3: TGCGCCAGCAGCCATTCAGACAGGGAGGTCGGGGAGCTGTTTTTT. It specifies CASSHSDREVGELFF. The gene calls are TRBV4-3 and TRBJ2-2, with D tentatively TRBD1 (7 bases). CDR3 length: 15 residues. Deletions cut 3 bases from V and 7 bases from J, with 15 bases between. Germline V gene sequence: CDR1 LGHNA, CDR2 YSLEER.

The rearrangement joins TRBV2 to TRBJ1-1; D not certain. This CDR3 is 13 amino acids long. From germline, CDR1 is SNHLY and CDR2 FYNNEI. Trimming took off 7 bases at V and 4 bases at J, with 13 bases between the two ends. CDR3 bases: TGTGCCAGCACCTCCGGACGGGGCACTGAAGCTTTCTTT. Translation gives CASTSGRGTEAFF.

The genes are TRBV5-6 and TRBJ1-1; tentative D call: TRBD1 (6 bases). V was pared by 4 bases and J by 4 bases, with 17 bases between. From germline, CDR1 is SGHDT and CDR2 YYEEEE. The CDR3 totals 15 residues. The CDR3 DNA is TGTGCCAGCAGCGGTGCTACAGGGCCTGGCACTGAAGCTTTCTTT. This translates into CASSGATGPGTEAFF.

The rearrangement uses TRBV19 and TRBJ1-2, with TRBD1 identical over 9 bases. V was clipped by 5 bases and J by 4 bases; unmatched bases: 8. CDR3 length equals 15 residues. The germline V gene encodes CDR1 LNHDA and CDR2 SQIVND (reference sequence). The CDR3 is CASSDLGQGAYGYTF. The CDR3 nucleotides are TGTGCCAGTAGTGACTTGGGACAGGGTGCCTATGGCTACACCTTC.

The DNA for the CDR3 is TGTGCCAGCAGCTTAGACTTAGCTAATTCACCCCTCCACTTT. Its translation is CASSLDLANSPLHF. This rearrangement joins TRBV11-3 to TRBJ1-6; D remains ambiguous. CDR1 and CDR2 (germline): SGHNT, YENEEA. The length of the CDR3 is 14 residues. The germline V and J ends were trimmed by 0 bases and 6 bases, with 6 bases remaining between them.

The rearrangement uses TRBV28 and TRBJ2-5; the match to TRBD1 covers 10 bases. CDR3 length equals 16 residues. With V trimmed by 6 bases and J by 2 bases, 9 bases remained unmatched. The germline V gene has CDR1 MDHEN and CDR2 SYDVKM. CDR3 region: CASREPGQGMQETQYF. The DNA for the CDR3 is TGTGCCAGCAGGGAACCGGGACAGGGGATGCAAGAGACCCAGTACTTC. Drawing the rest from reference TRBV28 and TRBJ2-5, the complete variable domain is DVKVTQSSRYLVKRTGEKVFLECVQDMDHENMFWYRQDPGLGLRLIYFSYDVKMKEKGDIPEGYSVSREKKERFSLILESASTNQTSMYLCASREPGQGMQETQYFGPGTRLLVL.

The J gene is TRBJ2-7, the V gene TRBV28; 9 bases agree with TRBD1. V was pared by 5 bases and J by 2 bases, with 16 bases of the junction left unmatched. CDR1 and CDR2 from the germline V gene are MDHEN and SYDVKM. The CDR3 contains 18 residues. CDR3: CASSIIFPGTGLTYEQYF. For the CDR3, the DNA is TGTGCCAGCAGTATAATATTCCCCGGGACAGGGCTTACCTACGAGCAGTACTTC.

The J gene is TRBJ2-2, the V gene TRBV28; D possibly corresponds to TRBD1 (6 bases). Between the trimmed V and J ends, which lost 5 bases and 3 bases, there was a span of 16 bases. CDR3 length: 16 residues. CDR1 and CDR2 from the germline V gene are MDHEN and SYDVKM. The CDR3 DNA follows: TGTGCCAGCAGTGCAAGCGGAACAGGGTACACCGGGGAGCTGTTTTTT. It yields the protein CASSASGTGYTGELFF.

Only one count was recorded for this clone. The genes are TRBV11-2 and TRBJ1-2; 8 nucleotides agree with TRBD1. CDR3 size: 15 residues. From germline, CDR1 is SGHAT and CDR2 FQNNGV. V lost 5 bases, J lost 2 bases, and 7 bases stayed unmatched. DNA for the CDR3: TGTGCCAGCAGCCTCACAGCAGGGGGCAACTATGGCTACACCTTC. Its translation: CASSLTAGGNYGYTF.

The chain has TRBV7-9 and TRBJ1-5; no clear D gene. This CDR3 has 17 residues. V lost 1 base, J lost 2 bases, and 15 bases lay in between. Germline V CDR1 and CDR2: SEHNR, FQNEAQ (reference sequence). This CDR3 reads CASSLGSGIEGNQPQHF. CDR3 bases: TGTGCCAGCAGCTTAGGTTCAGGTATTGAGGGCAATCAGCCCCAGCATTTT.

V is TRBV11-2 and J is TRBJ2-1; 11 nucleotides align to TRBD2. The CDR3 has 15 residues. The V and J ends lost 3 bases and 7 bases, in that order; junction bases with no gene match: 5. Per the germline V gene, CDR1 is SGHAT and CDR2 is FQNNGV. This chain's CDR3 is CASSFGSGGANEQFF. CDR3 DNA sequence: TGTGCCAGCAGCTTCGGTAGCGGGGGGGCTAATGAGCAGTTCTTC.

V gene TRBV27 combines with J gene TRBJ1-1; D perhaps matches TRBD1 (5 bases). This CDR3 contains 11 residues. Germline loops: CDR1 MNHEY, CDR2 SMNVEV (reference sequence). The CDR3 protein is CVMGEGTEAFF. CDR3 DNA sequence: TGTGTAATGGGGGAGGGCACTGAAGCTTTCTTT.

The CDR3 DNA follows: TGTGCCACCAGCAGAGGGGTAGCGGGGGGGGCGACCAATGAGCAGTTCTTC. Translated, it gives CATSRGVAGGATNEQFF. V usage is TRBV15 and J usage is TRBJ2-1; 11 bases line up with TRBD2. In germline, CDR1 is LNHNV, CDR2 YYDKDF (reference sequence). The V and J ends lost 1 base and 6 bases, in that order; junction bases with no gene match: 8. CDR3 length: 17 amino acids.

CDR3 nucleotide sequence: TGTGCCAGCAGCCTAGGGACAGGGGTTACGAATTCACCCCTCCACTTT. Its translation is CASSLGTGVTNSPLHF. This chain connects TRBV11-1 to TRBJ1-6, with 10 positions matching TRBD1. Trimming cost V 5 bases and J 7 bases; bases outside gene matches: 8. CDR3 length: 16 amino acids. The V gene's germline CDR1 is SGHAT and CDR2 FQDESV (reference sequence).

The chain joins TRBV7-8 to TRBJ1-2; possibly TRBD1 for D (5 bases). CDR1 is SGHVS, CDR2 FQNEAQ, per germline. The CDR3 runs 15 residues. The V and J ends lost 4 bases and 6 bases respectively, with 18 bases between them. The CDR3 is CASSSQPNLGHGYTF. The CDR3, as DNA: TGTGCCAGCAGCTCCCAACCGAACCTGGGGCATGGCTACACCTTC. Together with reference TRBV7-8 and TRBJ1-2, the CDR3 gives the full variable domain: GAGVSQSPRYKVAKRGQDVALRCDPISGHVSLFWYQQALGQGPEFLTYFQNEAQLDKSGLPSDRFFAERPEGSVSTLKIQRTQQEDSAVYLCASSSQPNLGHGYTFGSGTRLTVV.

V gene TRBV6-5 combines with J gene TRBJ2-1, with D perhaps TRBD1 or TRBD2 (5 bases each). V dropped 6 bases and J dropped 6 bases, with 18 bases sitting between them. The CDR3 runs 15 residues. From germline, CDR1 is MNHEY and CDR2 SVGAGI. CDR3 loop: CASRALFGTGNEQFF. In nucleotides, the CDR3 is TGTGCCAGCAGAGCCCTTTTTGGGACGGGCAATGAGCAGTTCTTC.

The chain is built from TRBV30 and TRBJ2-7; D call uncertain. The CDR3 sequence is 16 residues long. CDR1 GTSNPN and CDR2 SVGIG come from the germline V gene (reference sequence). Between the trimmed V and J ends, which lost 8 bases and 4 bases, there was a span of 27 bases. The CDR3 here is CAARLGYFPPRYEQYF. The CDR3 nucleotides read TGTGCCGCACGACTGGGGTACTTCCCCCCGCGGTACGAGCAGTACTTC.

The gene calls are TRBV18 and TRBJ1-3; D is undetermined. The CDR3 contains 16 residues. The V and J ends lost 0 bases and 0 bases respectively, with 9 bases between them. Germline CDR1 KGHSH, CDR2 LQKENI. CDR3 sequence: CASSPPNRPSGNTIYF. The CDR3 region has the DNA TGTGCCAGCTCACCACCAAATCGGCCCTCTGGAAACACCATATATTTT.

The chain couples TRBV11-3 to TRBJ2-3; D ambiguous. This CDR3 comprises 14 residues. With 2 bases removed from V and 2 bases from J, the gap between germline ends came to 8 bases. Germline CDR1 is SGHNT and CDR2 is YENEEA. DNA of the CDR3: TGTGCCAGCAGCTTAATGGGTACCACAGATACGCAGTATTTT. This gives the protein CASSLMGTTDTQYF.

The chain links TRBV7-2 to TRBJ2-7; D possibly corresponds to TRBD1 (5 bases). Germline CDR1 reads SGHTA; CDR2 reads FQGNSA. V was shortened by 5 bases and J by 5 bases, with 13 bases between the two germline ends. The CDR3 has 13 amino acids. CDR3 region: CASSLGVQDEQYF. The CDR3 nucleotides are TGTGCCAGCAGCCTAGGGGTCCAGGACGAGCAGTACTTC. The full variable domain, in which reference TRBV7-2 and TRBJ2-7 provide the parts outside the CDR3, is GAGVSQSPSNKVTEKGKDVELRCDPISGHTALYWYRQSLGQGLEFLIYFQGNSAPDKSGLPSDRFSAERTGGSVSTLTIQRTQQEDSAVYLCASSLGVQDEQYFGPGTRLTVT.

J is TRBJ2-2 and V is TRBV18, with 8 bases that match TRBD1. Trimming cost V 6 bases and J 3 bases; bases outside gene matches: 6. Germline lookup yields CDR1 KGHSH and CDR2 LQKENI. The CDR3 runs 15 residues. This chain's CDR3 is CASSPRTGHTGELFF. The DNA for the CDR3 is TGTGCCAGCTCCCCCCGGACAGGGCACACCGGGGAGCTGTTTTTT.

The J gene is TRBJ2-7, the V gene TRBV6-6; perhaps TRBD2 as D (5 bases). Germline-derived CDR1 and CDR2 are MNHNY and SVGAGI (reference sequence). The CDR3 contains 14 residues. With 5 bases removed from V and 6 bases from J, the gap between germline ends came to 17 bases. The CDR3 reads CASSPQGAVGEQYF. CDR3 bases: TGTGCCAGCAGTCCACAAGGAGCGGTGGGCGAGCAGTACTTC.